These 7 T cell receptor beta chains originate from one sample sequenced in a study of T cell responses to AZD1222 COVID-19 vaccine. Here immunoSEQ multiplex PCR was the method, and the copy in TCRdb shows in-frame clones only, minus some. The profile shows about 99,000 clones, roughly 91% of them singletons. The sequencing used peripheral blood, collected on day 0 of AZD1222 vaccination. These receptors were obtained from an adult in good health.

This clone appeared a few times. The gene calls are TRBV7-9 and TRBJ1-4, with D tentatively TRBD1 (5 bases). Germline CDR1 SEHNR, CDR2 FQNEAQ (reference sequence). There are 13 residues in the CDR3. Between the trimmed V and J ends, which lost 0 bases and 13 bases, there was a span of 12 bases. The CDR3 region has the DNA TGTGCCAGCAGCTTAGCGGGGGTTGGGGGACTGTTTTTT. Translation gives CASSLAGVGGLFF.

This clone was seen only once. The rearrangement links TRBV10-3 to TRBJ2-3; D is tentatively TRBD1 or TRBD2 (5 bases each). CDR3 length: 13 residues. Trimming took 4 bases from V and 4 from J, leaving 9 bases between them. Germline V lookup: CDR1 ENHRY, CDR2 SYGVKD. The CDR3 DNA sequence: TGTGCCATCAGTGGGGACCCGGCAGATACGCAGTATTTT. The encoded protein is CAISGDPADTQYF.

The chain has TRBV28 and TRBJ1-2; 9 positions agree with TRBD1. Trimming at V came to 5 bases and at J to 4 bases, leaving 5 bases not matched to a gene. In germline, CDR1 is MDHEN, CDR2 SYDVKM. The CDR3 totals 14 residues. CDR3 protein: CASSRGQGGYGYTF. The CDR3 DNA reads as TGTGCCAGCAGTCGGGGACAGGGAGGCTATGGCTACACCTTC.

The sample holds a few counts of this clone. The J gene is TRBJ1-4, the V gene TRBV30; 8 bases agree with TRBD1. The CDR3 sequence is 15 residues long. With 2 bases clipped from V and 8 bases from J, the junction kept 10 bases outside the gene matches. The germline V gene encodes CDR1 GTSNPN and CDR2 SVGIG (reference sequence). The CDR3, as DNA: TGTGCCTGGAGTCGAGACAGGGGAGAATGGGAAAAACTGTTTTTT. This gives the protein CAWSRDRGEWEKLFF.

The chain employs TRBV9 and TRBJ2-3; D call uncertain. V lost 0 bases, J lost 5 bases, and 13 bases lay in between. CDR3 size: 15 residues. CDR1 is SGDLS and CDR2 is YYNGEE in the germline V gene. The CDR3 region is CASSVAGRRLDTQYF. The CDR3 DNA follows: TGTGCCAGCAGCGTAGCAGGCAGAAGGTTAGATACGCAGTATTTT. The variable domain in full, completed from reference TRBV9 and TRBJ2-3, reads DSGVTQTPKHLITATGQRVTLRCSPRSGDLSVYWYQQSLDQGLQFLIQYYNGEERAKGNILERFSAQQFPDLHSELNLSSLELGDSALYFCASSVAGRRLDTQYFGPGTRLTVL.

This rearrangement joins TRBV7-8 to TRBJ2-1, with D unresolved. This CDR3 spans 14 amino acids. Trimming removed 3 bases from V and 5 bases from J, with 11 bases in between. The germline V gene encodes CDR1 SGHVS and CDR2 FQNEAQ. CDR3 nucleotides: TGTGCCAGCAGCTTGGGCGTCCGGGACAATGAGCAGTTCTTC. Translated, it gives CASSLGVRDNEQFF.

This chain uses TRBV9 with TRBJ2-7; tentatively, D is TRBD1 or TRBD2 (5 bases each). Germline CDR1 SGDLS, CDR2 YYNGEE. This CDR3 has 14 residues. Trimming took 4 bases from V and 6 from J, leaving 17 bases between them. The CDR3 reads CASSPTTGRAEQYF. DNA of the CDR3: TGTGCCAGCAGCCCCACGACGGGACGGGCCGAGCAGTACTTC.